The 5 T cell receptor beta chains below all came from one sample that was sequenced in a study of cytomegalovirus exposure and HLA in healthy donors. Sequencing was performed with immunoSEQ multiplex PCR; in TCRdb, only in-frame clones are kept and a portion is missing. This sample has 45,000 to 55,000 clones; about 88% occur once, and the top ten carry under 7%. The specimen was PBMCs. The receptors here all came from a woman aged 30 to 39 in good health and CMV-seronegative.

The chain couples TRBV5-1 to TRBJ1-3; D is unclear. In germline, CDR1 is SGHRS, CDR2 YFSETQ. Deletions cut 0 bases from V and 0 bases from J, with 4 bases between. The CDR3 extends over 14 amino acids. In DNA, the CDR3 is TGCGCCAGCAGCTTGGATCACTCTGGAAACACCATATATTTT. Amino acids: CASSLDHSGNTIYF.

This clone has a handful of counts. The J gene is TRBJ2-5, the V gene TRBV5-1; perhaps TRBD1 as D (6 bases). Germline V CDR1 and CDR2: SGHRS, YFSETQ. CDR3 length: 14 amino acids. Trimming stripped 2 bases from V and 2 bases from J, with 10 bases between. This chain's CDR3 is CASSFGQRQETQYF. CDR3 sequence (DNA): TGCGCCAGCAGCTTCGGACAGAGACAAGAGACCCAGTACTTC.

The chain links TRBV7-2 to TRBJ2-7; 10 bases are shared with TRBD2. CDR1 and CDR2 (germline): SGHTA, FQGNSA. The CDR3 totals 14 residues. With V trimmed by 6 bases and J by 4 bases, 6 bases remained unmatched. For the CDR3, the DNA is TGTGCCAGCAGTTCTAGCGGGAGAAGGTACGAGCAGTACTTC. This gives the protein CASSSSGRRYEQYF. Supplemented by reference TRBV7-2 and TRBJ2-7, the full variable domain reads GAGVSQSPSNKVTEKGKDVELRCDPISGHTALYWYRQSLGQGLEFLIYFQGNSAPDKSGLPSDRFSAERTGGSVSTLTIQRTQQEDSAVYLCASSSSGRRYEQYFGPGTRLTVT.

The chain combines TRBV27 with TRBJ2-7; 8 bases are a match to TRBD1. Trimming took 7 bases from V and 0 from J; bases not matched to a gene: 5. Germline loops: CDR1 MNHEY, CDR2 SMNVEV (reference sequence). The CDR3 runs 14 residues. CDR3 in DNA: TGTGCCAGCAAGGACAGGGAACTCTCCTACGAGCAGTACTTC. It encodes CASKDRELSYEQYF.

Only one count was recorded for this clone. The V and J genes are TRBV6-6 and TRBJ2-1, with 10 positions matching TRBD1. CDR3 size: 13 residues. J gave up 7 bases and V 11 bases, and 8 bases lay outside the gene matches. Germline V gene lookup returns CDR1 MNHNY and CDR2 SVGAGI (reference sequence). The CDR3 spells CAGQGERNNEQFF. DNA of the CDR3: TGTGCCGGACAGGGGGAGAGAAATAATGAGCAGTTCTTC.